The T cell receptor (beta chain) described here comes from a study of Graves' ophthalmopathy and Graves' hyperthyroidism. On the study more broadly: No treatment had been given when peripheral blood was collected at initial diagnosis.

The study's findings and limits: Blood also held most thyroid clonotypes expanded above 0.001 frequency.

There are many counts of this clonotype. The antigen is unknown. Each donor who had ophthalmopathy showed moderate-to-severe activity, a CAS of ≥3, a NOSPECS of ≥4, and a duration under 3 months. The V gene's germline CDR1 is LGHDT and CDR2 YNNKEL (reference sequence). The length of the CDR3 is 13 residues. Trimming took 3 bases from V and 3 from J, leaving 9 bases between them. From RNA, the CDR3 regions of TCR beta chains were amplified and sequenced. First-round RT-PCR employed HTBI primers, with a second-round multiplex PCR after it. TCRdb processed the multiplex PCR reads anew with MiXCR; each CDR3 protein has one entry. This repertoire shows about 640,000 distinct CDR3 sequences, roughly 39% found once; its top ten account for about 3.3%.

The TCR comes from an adult man with Graves' ophthalmopathy. The specimen was peripheral blood. The gene calls are TRBV3-1 and TRBJ2-7; D is possibly TRBD2 (6 bases). This CDR3 reads CASSHGGNYEQYF. The CDR3 DNA follows: TGTGCCAGCAGCCATGGGGGGAACTACGAGCAGTACTTC.